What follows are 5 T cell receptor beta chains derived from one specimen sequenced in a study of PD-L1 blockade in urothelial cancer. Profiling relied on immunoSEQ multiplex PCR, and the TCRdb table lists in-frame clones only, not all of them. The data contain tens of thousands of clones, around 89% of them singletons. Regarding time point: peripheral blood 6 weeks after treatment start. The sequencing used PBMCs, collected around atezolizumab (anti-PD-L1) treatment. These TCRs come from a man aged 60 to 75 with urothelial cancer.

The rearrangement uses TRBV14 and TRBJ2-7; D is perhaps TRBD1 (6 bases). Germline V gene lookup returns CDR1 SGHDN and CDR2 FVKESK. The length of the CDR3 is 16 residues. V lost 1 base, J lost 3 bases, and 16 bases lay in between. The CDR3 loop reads CASSQVGAGALYEQYF. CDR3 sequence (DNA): TGTGCCAGCAGCCAAGTGGGGGCAGGGGCCCTCTACGAGCAGTACTTC.

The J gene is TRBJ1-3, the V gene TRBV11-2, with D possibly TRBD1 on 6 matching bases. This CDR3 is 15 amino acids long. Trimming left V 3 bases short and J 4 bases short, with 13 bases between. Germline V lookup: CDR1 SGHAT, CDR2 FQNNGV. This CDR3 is CASSLAGATGNTIYF. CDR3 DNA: TGTGCCAGCAGCTTGGCAGGGGCTACGGGAAACACCATATATTTT.

The CDR3 coding sequence is TGTGCCAGCAGCCTTTTCACAGGGAGCACTGAAGCTTTCTTT. Amino acid sequence: CASSLFTGSTEAFF. The V gene is TRBV6-1, the J gene TRBJ1-1, with D perhaps TRBD1 (6 bases). The germline V gene encodes CDR1 MNHNS and CDR2 SASEGT. The V and J ends lost 6 bases and 4 bases respectively, with 15 bases between them. The length of the CDR3 is 14 residues.

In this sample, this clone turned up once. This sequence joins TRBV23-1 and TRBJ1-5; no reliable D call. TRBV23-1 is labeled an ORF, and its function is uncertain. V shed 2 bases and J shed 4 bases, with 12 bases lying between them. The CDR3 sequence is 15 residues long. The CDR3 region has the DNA TGCGCCAGCAGTCAACCGAGACTCAGAAATCAGCCCCAGCATTTT. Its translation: CASSQPRLRNQPQHF.

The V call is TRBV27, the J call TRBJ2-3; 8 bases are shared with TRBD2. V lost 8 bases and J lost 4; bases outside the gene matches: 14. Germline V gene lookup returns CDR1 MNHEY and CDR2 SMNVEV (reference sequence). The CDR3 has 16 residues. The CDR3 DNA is TGTGCCAGCCGCCAAGCGGGAGTGGTTTTTCCAGATACGCAGTATTTT. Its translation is CASRQAGVVFPDTQYF.